This T cell receptor (beta chain) was obtained from a study of cytomegalovirus exposure and HLA in healthy donors. Profiled with immunoSEQ multiplex PCR; TCRdb holds only in-frame clones, not every one. The table records about 240,000 clones, approximately 86% of them present only once. From the approximately 110-subject validation cohort, which was separate from the approximately 670-subject first cohort, the donors were drawn. Overall study results and limits: TCR sequences were mostly rare, though some public TCRs occurred in many donors.

Per germline, CDR1 MDHEN and CDR2 SYDVKM. The V gene end was trimmed by 5 bases and the J gene end by 15 bases; junction bases not matched to a gene: 6. The CDR3 has 11 residues. In regard to this clone: Its antigen is currently unknown.

The sequencing sample was made of PBMCs. The sequence was collected from a woman aged 25 to 45 in good health and CMV-seropositive. The rearrangement links TRBV28 to TRBJ2-1, with TRBD2 identical over 8 bases. CDR3 amino acids: CASSEGLGLFF. CDR3 DNA: TGTGCCAGCAGTGAGGGACTAGGTCTGTTCTTC.